The rows below give T cell receptor beta chains drawn from one sample of a study of long-term antiretroviral therapy in people with HIV. This table comes from immunoSEQ multiplex PCR, and its TCRdb copy is limited to in-frame clones, with some not included. The data show roughly 6,400 clones, around four fifths seen once. The source material was unsorted PBMCs, sampled 0.5 years before starting antiretroviral therapy. The receptors were gathered from a man aged 35 to 55 with HIV. Each CDR3 is given with its conserved first and last residue. Each record gives: J gene, V gene, D gene, clone size, CDR3 DNA, CDR3 protein. D genes are given only for firm matches. Clone size is given for some rows only: seen once, a few or many times, or a class if the clone is expanded.

TRBJ2-1 TRBV6-5 . . TGTGCCAGCAGTTCCCGGGGCTTTGAGCAGTTCTTC CASSSRGFEQFF
TRBJ2-2 TRBV11-2 . once TGTGCCAGCAGCTTAGTTGGGGGAACCGGGGAGCTGTTTTTT CASSLVGGTGELFF
TRBJ1-1 TRBV5-6 . . TGTGCCAGCAGCTTGTTCGGGCAGGCAACCCTGAACACTGAAGCTTTCTTT CASSLFGQATLNTEAFF
TRBJ1-3 TRBV7-2 . . TGTGCCAGCAGCGCAGAAACAGGAAACACCATATATTTT CASSAETGNTIYF
TRBJ1-1 TRBV1 . . TGCACCACATCACAGGGGGTTAGCACTGAAGCTTTCTTT CTTSQGVSTEAFF
TRBJ1-3 TRBV7-9 . few TGTGCCAGCAGCTCACCGGGCCAAAAGAGAAACACCATATATTTT CASSSPGQKRNTIYF
TRBJ2-3 TRBV14 . . TGTGCCAGCAGCCAAGGTTGGGTGACAGAATCCACAGATACGCAGTATTTT CASSQGWVTESTDTQYF
TRBJ2-7 TRBV27 TRBD2 . TGTGCCAGCAGTTTATCGGGACTAGCGGGGGGGCCGGGCTACGAGCAGTACTTC CASSLSGLAGGPGYEQYF
TRBJ1-4 TRBV9 . . TGTGCCAGCAGCCCGGGGGACGCAACTAATGAAAAACTGTTTTTT CASSPGDATNEKLFF
TRBJ1-2 TRBV28 TRBD1 . TGTGCCAGCACCGGGGACAGGGCCTATGGCTACACCTTC CASTGDRAYGYTF
TRBJ1-3 TRBV6-1 . . TGTGCCAGCAGTGAATGGGGCAGCTCTGGAAACACCATATATTTT CASSEWGSSGNTIYF
TRBJ1-5 TRBV4-1 . once TGCGCCAGCGCCGAGGGGAACAATCAGCCCCAGCATTTT CASAEGNNQPQHF
TRBJ1-5 TRBV30 TRBD1 . TGTGCCTGGAGTGGACAGGGAGGTCAGCCCCAGCATTTT CAWSGQGGQPQHF
TRBJ1-2 TRBV12-5 TRBD1 once TGTGCTAGTGGTTTAGGGGCAGGGGGCCATGGCTACACCTTC CASGLGAGGHGYTF
TRBJ1-1 TRBV2 . few TGTGCCAGCAGTGAAGCTAGGGGTAGGGGGTCATACGCTGAAGCTTTCTTT CASSEARGRGSYAEAFF
TRBJ2-2 TRBV7-8 . . TGTGCCAGCAGCTTAACCGGGGAGCTGTTTTTT CASSLTGELFF
TRBJ1-1 TRBV11-1 . . TGTGCCAGCAGCTCCAGAGACAGGCCCGAAGCTTTCTTT CASSSRDRPEAFF
TRBJ2-2 TRBV25-1 . . TGTGCCAGCAGTGAACCCTTCTCCGGGGAGCTGTTTTTT CASSEPFSGELFF
TRBJ1-1 TRBV19 . once TGTGCCAGTAGTATATTAGGGACCACTGAAGCTTTCTTT CASSILGTTEAFF
TRBJ2-4 TRBV4-1 TRBD2 large TGCGCCAGCAGCCAAGACGGGGGGGCAGCCAAAAACATTCAGTACTTC CASSQDGGAAKNIQYF
TRBJ2-7 TRBV9 . . TGTGCCAGCAGCGTTAACGAGTTCCGCGAGCAGTACTTC CASSVNEFREQYF
TRBJ1-3 TRBV5-1 . . TGCGCCAGCAGCTTGGAGGCAGCTGGAAACACCATATATTTT CASSLEAAGNTIYF
TRBJ2-2 TRBV30 . . TGTGCCTGGAGTGTAACTGGCACCGGGGAGCTGTTTTTT CAWSVTGTGELFF
TRBJ1-1 TRBV4-2 . . TGTGCCAGCAGCCAAGGGTGGAACACTGAAGCTTTCTTT CASSQGWNTEAFF
TRBJ2-2 TRBV4-1 TRBD2 . TGCGCCAGTAGCGGGACTAGCGGGAACACCGGGGAGCTGTTTTTT CASSGTSGNTGELFF
TRBJ1-4 TRBV28 . once TGTGCCAGCAGCCCCTCGCCCGGGGTCGAGGAAAAACTGTTTTTT CASSPSPGVEEKLFF
TRBJ2-1 TRBV6-1 TRBD2 . TGTGCCAGCAGTGAAAACATTTGGGTTAGCGGGGGGTACGGGGATGAGCAGTTCTTC CASSENIWVSGGYGDEQFF
TRBJ2-7 TRBV5-5 . . TGTGCCAGCAGCTTGTGGAGTCCGGGGGCGGACGGCTACGAGCAGTACTTC CASSLWSPGADGYEQYF
TRBJ1-1 TRBV18 . . TGTGCCAGCTCCCCAGGGGACACTGAAGCTTTCTTT CASSPGDTEAFF
TRBJ2-7 TRBV19 . medium-sized TGTGCCAGTAGTATAGGCGCACGCGGCTACGAGCAGTACTTC CASSIGARGYEQYF
TRBJ1-4 TRBV6-5 TRBD1 . TGTGCCAGCAACTCACTGGGACAGGGTAGGGAAAAACTGTTTTTT CASNSLGQGREKLFF
TRBJ1-2 TRBV6-5 TRBD1 few TGTGCCAGCAGTGGGACAGGGGGACTTTATGGCTACACCTTC CASSGTGGLYGYTF
TRBJ1-5 TRBV6-5 TRBD1 . TGTGCCAGCAGCCCCGGGACAGGGACCAATCAGCCCCAGCATTTT CASSPGTGTNQPQHF
TRBJ2-6 TRBV7-2 TRBD2 . TGTGCCAGCAGTCTAACAGCGGGGGGCTCCTCTGGGGCCAACGTCCTGACTTTC CASSLTAGGSSGANVLTF
TRBJ1-1 TRBV29-1 TRBD1 once TGCAGCGGGGACAGGGCACAGGGCACTGAAGCTTTCTTT CSGDRAQGTEAFF
TRBJ2-7 TRBV27 TRBD1 . TGTGCCAGCAGTTCCACAAACAGGGGTGAGCAGTACTTC CASSSTNRGEQYF
TRBJ2-7 TRBV15 . . TGTGCCACCAGCAGAGATGGGTTTCGGGAGCAGTACTTC CATSRDGFREQYF
TRBJ2-7 TRBV27 TRBD1 . TGTGCCAGCGGGGACAGGGTACGGGCCGAGCAGTACTTC CASGDRVRAEQYF
TRBJ2-7 TRBV5-1 TRBD2 . TGCGCCAGCAGCTTGGGGCGGGGGGGCGCGAACGAGCAGTACTTC CASSLGRGGANEQYF
TRBJ1-5 TRBV4-3 TRBD1 . TGCGCCAGCAGCCAAGATGGGACAGGGGCGCTAAATCAGCCCCAGCATTTT CASSQDGTGALNQPQHF